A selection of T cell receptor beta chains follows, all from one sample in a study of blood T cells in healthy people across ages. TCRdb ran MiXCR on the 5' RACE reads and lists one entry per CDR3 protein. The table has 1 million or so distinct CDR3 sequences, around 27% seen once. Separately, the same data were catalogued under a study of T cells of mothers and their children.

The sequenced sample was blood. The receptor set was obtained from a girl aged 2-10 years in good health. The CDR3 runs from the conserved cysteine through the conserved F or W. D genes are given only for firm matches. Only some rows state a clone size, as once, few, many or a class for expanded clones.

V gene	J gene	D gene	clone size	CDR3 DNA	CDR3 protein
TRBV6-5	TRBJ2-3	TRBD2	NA	TGTGCCAGCAGTTTATCGCGAGCGGGGGGCACAGATACGCAGTATTTT	CASSLSRAGGTDTQYF
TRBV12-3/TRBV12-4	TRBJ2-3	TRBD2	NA	TGTGCCAGCAGTCCCTGGGGGGGTAGCCCAGATACGCAGTATTTT	CASSPWGGSPDTQYF
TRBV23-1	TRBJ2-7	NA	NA	TGCGCCAGCAGTCAATCGCTCATATACTCCTACGAGCAGTACTTC	CASSQSLIYSYEQYF
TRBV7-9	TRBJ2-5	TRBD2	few	TGTGCCAGCAGCTCACATCCGCGGGGGGGAGAGACCCAGTACTTC	CASSSHPRGGETQYF
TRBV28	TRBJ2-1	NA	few	TGTGCCAGCAGCCCGCGGTTGATCAATGAGCAGTTCTTC	CASSPRLINEQFF
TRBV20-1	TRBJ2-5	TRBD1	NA	TGCAGTGCTAGTTCCGGGACAGGTGGCAGGGAGACCCAGTACTTC	CSASSGTGGRETQYF
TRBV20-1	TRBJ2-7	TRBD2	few	TGCAGTGCTAGAGAGATCCTAGCGGGATCCTACGAGCAGTACTTC	CSAREILAGSYEQYF
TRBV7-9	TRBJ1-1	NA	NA	TGTGCCAGCAGCTTAGCGGATGGCGGAGCAGAAGCTTTCTTT	CASSLADGGAEAFF
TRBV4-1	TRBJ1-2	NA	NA	TGCGCCAGCAGCCAAGCTTGGACAGACAACTATGGCTACACCTTC	CASSQAWTDNYGYTF
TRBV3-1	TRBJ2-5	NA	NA	TGTGCCAGCAGCCAAGCTATCCCGACCGCCCAAGGCGAGAAGCAGTACTTC	CASSQAIPTAQGEKQYF
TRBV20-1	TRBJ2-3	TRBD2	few	TGCAGTGCTCCGAAAGCGGGGGCCCTTGATACGCAGTATTTT	CSAPKAGALDTQYF